What follows is one TCR beta chain and its context. The RNA input was about 0.5 to 1 ug, and it was reverse transcribed with random hexamers. It was immunoSEQ multiplex PCR that amplified TCR beta CDR3 across 54 Vbeta and 13 Jbeta. TCRdb recomputed calls from the immunoSEQ multiplex PCR reads with MiXCR, one row per CDR3 protein. Here the sample spans roughly 120,000 distinct CDR3 sequences, around 94% being singletons. V was pared by 5 bases and J by 3 bases, with 9 bases of the junction left unmatched. The CDR3 consists of 16 residues. Per the germline V gene, CDR1 is SGDLS and CDR2 is YYNGEE. Sequencing of TCR beta was undertaken in CD8+ and CD4+ T cells derived from blood. TEMRA cells were enriched by FACS, while CD8+ and CD4+ T cells were obtained through a negative isolation that was performed magnetically. This record comes from a study of CD8 T cells in Susac syndrome.

The sequencing input was CD4+ T cells from PBMCs. The J gene is TRBJ2-2, the V gene TRBV9; 8 bases map to TRBD2. The sequence was collected from a human donor with multiple sclerosis. CDR3 loop: CASSPTGAGDTGELFF. The CDR3 DNA follows: TGTGCCAGCAGTCCTACTGGAGCGGGGGACACCGGGGAGCTGTTTTTT.